This T cell receptor (beta chain) emerged from a study of CD8 T cells in ankylosing spondylitis. Overall study findings and caveats: The authors reported significant enrichment of disease-linked clones in matched ankylosing spondylitis synovial fluid. A motif in TCR beta, a set of about eight highly homologous variants, appeared characteristic of ankylosing spondylitis blood. Prior work had noted some motif variants in reactive arthritis blood and synovial fluid.

A few counts support this clonotype. Antigen specificity is unknown. For TCR beta, libraries came from quantitative 5'-RACE with molecular barcodes. MiXCR, run by TCRdb on the 5' RACE reads, gives a single entry per CDR3 protein. The sample includes 300,000 to 350,000 distinct CDR3 sequences, less than 25% of them seen just once. V lost 6 bases, J lost 2 bases, and 14 bases lay in between. This CDR3 comprises 14 residues. CDR1 and CDR2 from the germline V gene are MNHEY and SVGEGT. The V call is TRBV6-2 or TRBV6-3, the J call TRBJ2-7; D is unresolved. Sequencing used blood, either unsorted or a sorted T cell fraction (not recorded which). The source of this sequence is a female donor with ankylosing spondylitis or in good health (not recorded which). CDR3 region: CASSQESVAYEQYF. The CDR3 DNA reads as TGTGCCAGCAGCCAGGAGAGCGTGGCCTACGAGCAGTACTTC.